The TCR beta chain under discussion was sequenced for a study of cytomegalovirus exposure and HLA in healthy donors. Study-level points and caveats: On later analysis, the bulk of CMV-associated TCR beta chains appeared to be HLA-restricted. In presence/absence analyses, roughly uniform sequencing depth across donors was assumed.

The PCR had 60 Vbeta and 13 Jbeta primers. Using immunoSEQ multiplex PCR, the repertoire was profiled, and TCRdb retains in-frame clones only, with some absent. Across tens of thousands of clones, the top ten clones capture roughly 20% of the sample. CDR1 and CDR2 from the germline V gene are KGHSH and LQKENI. Trimming took off 2 bases at V and 7 bases at J, with 12 bases between the two ends. The CDR3 covers 14 residues. Note on this clone: The antigen is undetermined.

Material: PBMCs. The sequence derives from a man in his 60s in good health and CMV-seropositive. The chain is built from TRBV18 and TRBJ1-5, with D tentatively TRBD1 (6 bases). Here the CDR3 reads CASSPSGGSQPQHF. For the CDR3, the DNA is TGTGCCAGCTCACCATCTGGGGGCAGCCAGCCCCAGCATTTT.